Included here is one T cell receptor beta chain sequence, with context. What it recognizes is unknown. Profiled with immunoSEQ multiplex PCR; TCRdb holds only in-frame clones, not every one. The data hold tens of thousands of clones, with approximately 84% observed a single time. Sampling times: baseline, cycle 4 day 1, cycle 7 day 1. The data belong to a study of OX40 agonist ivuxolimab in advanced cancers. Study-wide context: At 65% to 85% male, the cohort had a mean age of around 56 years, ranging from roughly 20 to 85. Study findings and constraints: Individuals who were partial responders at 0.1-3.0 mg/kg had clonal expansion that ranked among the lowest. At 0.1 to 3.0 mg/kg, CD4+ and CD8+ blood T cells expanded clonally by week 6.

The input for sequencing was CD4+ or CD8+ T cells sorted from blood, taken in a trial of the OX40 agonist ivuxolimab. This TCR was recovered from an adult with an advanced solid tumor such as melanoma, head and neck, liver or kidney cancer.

The CDR3 spells CASRGGRIASGNTIYF. The CDR3 coding sequence is TGTGCCAGTAGGGGAGGGAGGATTGCCTCTGGAAACACCATATATTTT. The chain joins TRBV19 to TRBJ1-3; D gene ambiguous. Between the trimmed V and J ends, which lost 6 bases and 0 bases, there was a span of 15 bases. Germline lookup yields CDR1 LNHDA and CDR2 SQIVND (reference sequence). CDR3 size: 16 residues.